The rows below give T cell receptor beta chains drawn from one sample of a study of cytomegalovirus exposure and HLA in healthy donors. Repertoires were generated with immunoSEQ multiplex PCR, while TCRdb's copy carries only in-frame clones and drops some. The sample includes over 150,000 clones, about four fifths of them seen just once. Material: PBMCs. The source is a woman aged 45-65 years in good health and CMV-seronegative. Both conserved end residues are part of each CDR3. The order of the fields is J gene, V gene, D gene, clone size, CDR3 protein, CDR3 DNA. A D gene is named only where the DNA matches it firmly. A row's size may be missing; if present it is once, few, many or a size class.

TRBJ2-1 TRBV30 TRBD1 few CAWETGTGVNEQFF TGTGCCTGGGAGACCGGGACAGGGGTCAATGAGCAGTTCTTC
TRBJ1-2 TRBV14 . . CASSPRAGDIYGYTF TGTGCCAGCAGCCCGAGGGCGGGTGATATCTATGGCTACACCTTC
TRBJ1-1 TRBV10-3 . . CAISVRGNDAEAFF TGTGCCATCAGTGTTCGGGGGAACGACGCTGAAGCTTTCTTT
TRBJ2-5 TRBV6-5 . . CASRTYRGTQYF TGTGCCAGCAGAACGTATCGGGGGACCCAGTACTTC
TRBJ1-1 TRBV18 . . CASSPRRENTEAFF TGTGCCAGCTCACCGAGGAGGGAGAACACTGAAGCTTTCTTT
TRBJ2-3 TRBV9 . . CASTRQASTDTQYF TGTGCCAGTACGCGACAGGCTAGCACAGATACGCAGTATTTT
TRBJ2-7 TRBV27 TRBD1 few CASSWDSSYEQYF TGTGCCAGCAGTTGGGACAGCTCCTACGAGCAGTACTTC
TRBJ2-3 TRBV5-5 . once CASSLGFGDTQYF TGTGCCAGCAGCTTGGGTTTCGGAGATACGCAGTATTTT
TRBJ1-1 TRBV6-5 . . CASSRLLNTEAFF TGTGCCAGCAGCAGGCTACTGAACACTGAAGCTTTCTTT
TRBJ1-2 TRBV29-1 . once CSVEGAQGRYGYTF TGCAGCGTTGAAGGGGCTCAGGGTCGGTATGGCTACACCTTC
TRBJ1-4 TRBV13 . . CASSLGLKSTNEKLFF TGTGCCAGCAGCTTAGGCCTAAAATCAACTAATGAAAAACTGTTTTTT
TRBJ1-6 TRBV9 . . CASSKGPGRPPYSPLHF TGTGCCAGCAGCAAGGGTCCAGGGCGCCCACCATATTCACCCCTCCACTTT
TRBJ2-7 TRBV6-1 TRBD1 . CAISGTGTYEQYF TGTGCCATCTCCGGGACAGGGACCTACGAGCAGTACTTC
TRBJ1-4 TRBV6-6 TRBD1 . CASSSDRGREKLFF TGTGCCAGCAGTTCCGACAGGGGTCGTGAAAAACTGTTTTTT
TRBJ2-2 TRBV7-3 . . CASSLKPNTGELFF TGTGCCAGCAGTCTAAAACCGAACACCGGGGAGCTGTTTTTT
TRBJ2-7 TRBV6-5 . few CASSWTGGGLRQYF TGTGCCAGCAGTTGGACAGGAGGAGGGTTGCGGCAGTACTTC
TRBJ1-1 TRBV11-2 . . CASSTIGGAWTEAFF TGTGCCAGCAGCACGATTGGGGGGGCTTGGACTGAAGCTTTCTTT
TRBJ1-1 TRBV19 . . CASRHREGNTEAFF TGTGCCAGTAGACACAGGGAGGGGAACACTGAAGCTTTCTTT
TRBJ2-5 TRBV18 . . CASSPPTRSETQYF TGTGCCAGCTCACCACCAACTAGGTCGGAGACCCAGTACTTC
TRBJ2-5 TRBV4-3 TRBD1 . CASSQDLAGGGETQYF TGCGCCAGCAGCCAAGATCTGGCAGGGGGCGGGGAGACCCAGTACTTC
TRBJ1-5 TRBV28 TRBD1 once CASSSSTGSQPQHF TGTGCCAGCAGTTCCTCGACAGGGAGTCAGCCCCAGCATTTT
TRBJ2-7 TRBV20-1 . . CSARGVEQYF TGCAGTGCTAGAGGTGTCGAGCAGTACTTC
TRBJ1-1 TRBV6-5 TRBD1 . CASSYPGQTNTEAFF TGTGCCAGCAGTTACCCGGGACAGACGAACACTGAAGCTTTCTTT
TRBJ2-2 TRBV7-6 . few CASIPDSNTGELFF TGTGCCAGCATCCCGGACAGTAACACCGGGGAGCTGTTTTTT
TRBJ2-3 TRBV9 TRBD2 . CASSALAGGPHTQYF TGTGCCAGCAGCGCCCTAGCGGGAGGGCCCCATACGCAGTATTTT
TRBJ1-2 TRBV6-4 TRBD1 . CASSAGTGGVGGYTF TGTGCCAGCAGCGCCGGGACAGGGGGCGTCGGAGGCTACACCTTC
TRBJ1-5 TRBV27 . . CASSFSVNQPQHF TGTGCCAGCAGTTTCTCAGTTAATCAGCCCCAGCATTTT
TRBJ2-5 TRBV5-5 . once CASSLISGQQETQYF TGTGCCAGCAGCTTGATTTCGGGACAACAAGAGACCCAGTACTTC
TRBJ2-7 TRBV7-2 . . CASSPRSGSPYEQYF TGTGCCAGCAGCCCTAGAAGCGGGTCACCCTACGAGCAGTACTTC
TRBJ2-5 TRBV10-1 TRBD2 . CASSEAGGPETQYF TGCGCCAGCAGTGAAGCGGGAGGGCCGGAGACCCAGTACTTC
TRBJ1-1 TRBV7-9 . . CASSSQTDMNTEAFF TGTGCCAGCAGCTCACAGACAGATATGAACACTGAAGCTTTCTTT
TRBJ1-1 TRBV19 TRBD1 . CASSAPRDRLNTEAFF TGTGCCAGTAGTGCGCCCCGGGACAGGTTGAACACTGAAGCTTTCTTT
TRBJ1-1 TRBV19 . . CASSMRYEAFF TGTGCCAGTAGTATGCGTTATGAAGCTTTCTTT
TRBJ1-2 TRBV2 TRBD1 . CASSGQGLNYGYTF TGTGCCAGCAGTGGACAGGGGCTTAACTATGGCTACACCTTC
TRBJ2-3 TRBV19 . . CASSPPRGRAITDTQYF TGTGCCAGTAGTCCCCCCCGTGGCAGGGCAATCACAGATACGCAGTATTTT
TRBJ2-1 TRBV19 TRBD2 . CASTTSSGTSGNEQFF TGTGCCAGTACCACCTCCTCCGGGACTAGCGGAAATGAGCAGTTCTTC
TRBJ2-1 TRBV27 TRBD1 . CASSFTGGLGNEQFF TGTGCCAGCAGTTTCACAGGGGGCCTCGGAAATGAGCAGTTCTTC
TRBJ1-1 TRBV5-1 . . CASSLGGLNTEAFF TGCGCCAGCAGCTTGGGCGGCCTGAACACTGAAGCTTTCTTT
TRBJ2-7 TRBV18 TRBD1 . CASSLGQGTYEQYF TGTGCCAGCTCTCTTGGACAGGGGACCTACGAGCAGTACTTC
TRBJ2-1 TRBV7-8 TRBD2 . CASSLGGTSAYNEQFF TGTGCCAGCAGCTTGGGCGGGACTAGCGCCTACAATGAGCAGTTCTTC
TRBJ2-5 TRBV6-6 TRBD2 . CASYLSTSGGKETQYF TGTGCCAGCTACTTGTCGACTAGCGGGGGAAAAGAGACCCAGTACTTC
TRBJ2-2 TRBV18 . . CASSLQGYTGELFF TGTGCCAGCTCACTTCAGGGGTACACCGGGGAGCTGTTTTTT
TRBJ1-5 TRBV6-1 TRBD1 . CASSNTGVYQPQHF TGTGCCAGCAGCAATACAGGGGTTTATCAGCCCCAGCATTTT
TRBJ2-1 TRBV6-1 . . CASSVVDSARLGLF TGTGCCAGCAGTGTGGTTGACAGCGCTCGACTAGGCCTCTTC
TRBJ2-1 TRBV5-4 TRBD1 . CASSLRQGRAYNNEQFF TGTGCCAGCAGCTTGCGACAGGGTCGGGCCTACAACAATGAGCAGTTCTTC
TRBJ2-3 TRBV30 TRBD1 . CAWSRAGGAADTQYF TGTGCCTGGAGTCGGGCAGGGGGCGCGGCAGATACGCAGTATTTT
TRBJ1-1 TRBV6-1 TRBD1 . CASKVGGVEAFF TGTGCCAGCAAGGTAGGGGGCGTTGAAGCTTTCTTT
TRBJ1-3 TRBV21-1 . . CASTSRVRTGHSGNTIYF TGTGCCAGCACCAGCAGGGTAAGGACAGGCCACTCTGGAAACACCATATATTTT
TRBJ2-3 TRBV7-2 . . CASSGRLPGGTDTQYF TGTGCCAGCAGCGGAAGGCTCCCGGGGGGCACAGATACGCAGTATTTT